Here is one TCR beta chain with its context. The data originate from a study of OX40 agonist ivuxolimab in advanced cancers. Assay used: immunoSEQ multiplex PCR; TCRdb lists only in-frame clones, some missing. Counted here are about 46,000 clones, around 90% occurring once; the ten biggest clones make up around 15%. V was shortened by 5 bases and J by 10 bases, with 12 bases between the two germline ends. CDR1 is MDHEN and CDR2 is SYDVKM in the germline V gene. The CDR3 loop spans 13 amino acids. This chain uses TRBV28 with TRBJ1-6; unclear D gene. Sample: CD4+ or CD8+ T cells sorted from blood, taken in a trial of the OX40 agonist ivuxolimab. This clonotype was obtained from an adult with an advanced solid tumor such as melanoma, head and neck, liver or kidney cancer. The CDR3 bases are TGTGCCAGCAGTGAACCCGAAGCCTCACCCCTCCACTTT. This gives the protein CASSEPEASPLHF.